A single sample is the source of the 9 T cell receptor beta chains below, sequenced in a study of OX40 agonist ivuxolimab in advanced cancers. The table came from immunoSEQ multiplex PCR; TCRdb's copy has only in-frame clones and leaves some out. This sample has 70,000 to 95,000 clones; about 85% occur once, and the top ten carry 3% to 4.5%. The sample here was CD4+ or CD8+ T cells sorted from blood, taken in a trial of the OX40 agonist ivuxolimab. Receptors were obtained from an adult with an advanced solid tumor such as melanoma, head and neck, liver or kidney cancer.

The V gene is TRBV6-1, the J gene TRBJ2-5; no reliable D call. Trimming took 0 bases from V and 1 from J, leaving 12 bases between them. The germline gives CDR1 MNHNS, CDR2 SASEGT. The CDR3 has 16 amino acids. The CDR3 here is CASSEALTAVQETQYF. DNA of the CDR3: TGTGCCAGCAGTGAAGCGTTAACGGCCGTCCAAGAGACCCAGTACTTC.

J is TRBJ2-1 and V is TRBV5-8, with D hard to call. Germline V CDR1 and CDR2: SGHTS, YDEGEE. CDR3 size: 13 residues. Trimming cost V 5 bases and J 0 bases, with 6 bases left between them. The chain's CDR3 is CASRASSYNEQFF. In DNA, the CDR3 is TGTGCCAGCAGGGCCTCCTCCTACAATGAGCAGTTCTTC.

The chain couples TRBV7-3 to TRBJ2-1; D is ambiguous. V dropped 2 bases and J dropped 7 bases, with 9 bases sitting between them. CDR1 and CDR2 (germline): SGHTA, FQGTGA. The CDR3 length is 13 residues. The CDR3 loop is CASSLDGRNEQFF. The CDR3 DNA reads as TGTGCCAGCAGCTTAGATGGGCGAAATGAGCAGTTCTTC.

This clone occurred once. CDR3 DNA: TGTGCCAGCAGCCCGCGAGCGGGAGTCCGGAATGAGCAGTTCTTC. Translation: CASSPRAGVRNEQFF. The V and J genes are TRBV7-2 and TRBJ2-1; 8 bases fit TRBD2. CDR3 length: 15 amino acids. V lost 5 bases, J lost 7 bases, and 10 bases stayed unmatched. CDR1 is SGHTA, CDR2 FQGNSA, per germline.

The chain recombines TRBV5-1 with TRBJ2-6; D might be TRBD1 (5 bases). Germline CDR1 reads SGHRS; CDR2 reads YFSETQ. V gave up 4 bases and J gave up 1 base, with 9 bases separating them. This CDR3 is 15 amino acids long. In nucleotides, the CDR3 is TGCGCCAGCAGCGTGGGGCCGTCTGGGGCCAACGTCCTGACTTTC. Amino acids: CASSVGPSGANVLTF. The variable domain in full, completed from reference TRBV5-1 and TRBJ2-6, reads KAGVTQTPRYLIKTRGQQVTLSCSPISGHRSVSWYQQTPGQGLQFLFEYFSETQRNKGNFPGRFSGRQFSNSRSEMNVSTLELGDSALYLCASSVGPSGANVLTFGAGSRLTVL.

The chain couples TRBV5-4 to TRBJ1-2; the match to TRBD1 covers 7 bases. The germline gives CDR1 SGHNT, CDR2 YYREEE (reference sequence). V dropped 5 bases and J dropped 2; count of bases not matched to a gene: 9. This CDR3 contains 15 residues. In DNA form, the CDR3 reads TGTGCCAGCAGGCCCGGGACAGACGCAAACTATGGCTACACCTTC. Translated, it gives CASRPGTDANYGYTF.

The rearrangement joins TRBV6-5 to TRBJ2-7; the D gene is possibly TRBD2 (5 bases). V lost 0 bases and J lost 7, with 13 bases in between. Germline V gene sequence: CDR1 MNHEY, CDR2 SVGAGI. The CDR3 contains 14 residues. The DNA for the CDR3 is TGTGCCAGCAGTTACTCTCTCCTAGCTTATGAGCAGTACTTC. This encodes CASSYSLLAYEQYF.

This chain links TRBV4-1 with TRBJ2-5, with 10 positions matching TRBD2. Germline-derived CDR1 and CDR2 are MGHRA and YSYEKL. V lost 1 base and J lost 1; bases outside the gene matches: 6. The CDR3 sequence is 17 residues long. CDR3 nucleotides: TGCGCCAGCAGCCAAGTCCTAGCGGGAGTAATCCAAGAGACCCAGTACTTC. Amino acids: CASSQVLAGVIQETQYF.

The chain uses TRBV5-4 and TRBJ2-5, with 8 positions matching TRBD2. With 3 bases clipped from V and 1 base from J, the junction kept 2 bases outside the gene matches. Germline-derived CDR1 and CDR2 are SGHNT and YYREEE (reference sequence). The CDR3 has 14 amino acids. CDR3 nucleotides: TGTGCCAGCAGCTCTAGCGGGCTCCAAGAGACCCAGTACTTC. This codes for CASSSSGLQETQYF. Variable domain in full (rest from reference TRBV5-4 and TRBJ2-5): ETGVTQSPTHLIKTRGQQVTLRCSSQSGHNTVSWYQQALGQGPQFIFQYYREEENGRGNFPPRFSGLQFPNYSSELNVNALELDDSALYLCASSSSGLQETQYFGPGTRLLVL.